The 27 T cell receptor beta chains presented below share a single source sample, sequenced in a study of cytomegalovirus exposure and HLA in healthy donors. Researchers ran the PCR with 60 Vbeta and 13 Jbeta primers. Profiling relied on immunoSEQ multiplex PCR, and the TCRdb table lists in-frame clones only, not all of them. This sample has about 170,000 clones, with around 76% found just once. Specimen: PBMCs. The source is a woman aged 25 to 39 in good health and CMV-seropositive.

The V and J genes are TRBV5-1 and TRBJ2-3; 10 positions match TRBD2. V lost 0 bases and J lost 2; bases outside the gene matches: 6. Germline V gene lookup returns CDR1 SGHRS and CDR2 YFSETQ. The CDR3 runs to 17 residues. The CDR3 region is CASSLGPSGGDTDTQYF. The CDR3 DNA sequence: TGCGCCAGCAGCTTGGGCCCGAGCGGGGGGGACACAGATACGCAGTATTTT.

The CDR3 protein is CASSYSRNPTQETQYF. DNA for the CDR3: TGTGCCAGCAGTTACTCCAGAAATCCGACACAAGAGACCCAGTACTTC. This chain uses TRBV6-6 with TRBJ2-5; D not certain. CDR1 MNHNY and CDR2 SVGAGI come from the germline V gene (reference sequence). Trimming shortened V by 0 bases and J by 2 bases, and 13 bases separated the two germline ends. This CDR3 spans 16 amino acids.

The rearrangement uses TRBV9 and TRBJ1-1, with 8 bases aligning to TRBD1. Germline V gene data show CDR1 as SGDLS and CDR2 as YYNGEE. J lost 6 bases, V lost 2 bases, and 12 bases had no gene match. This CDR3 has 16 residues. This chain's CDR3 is CASSVTSGGATSEAFF. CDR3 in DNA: TGTGCCAGCAGCGTGACCTCAGGGGGCGCAACCTCTGAAGCTTTCTTT.

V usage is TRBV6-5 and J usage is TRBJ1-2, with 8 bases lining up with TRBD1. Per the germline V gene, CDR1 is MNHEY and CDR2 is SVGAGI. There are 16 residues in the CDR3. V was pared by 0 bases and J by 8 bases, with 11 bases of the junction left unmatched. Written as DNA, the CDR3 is TGTGCCAGCAGTTACTCCCCACAGGGGGTCGCGTACGGCTACACCTTC. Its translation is CASSYSPQGVAYGYTF.

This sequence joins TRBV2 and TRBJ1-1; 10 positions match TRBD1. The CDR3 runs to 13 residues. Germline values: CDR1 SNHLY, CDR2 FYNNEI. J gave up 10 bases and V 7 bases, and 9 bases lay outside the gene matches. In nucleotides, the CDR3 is TGTGCCAGCAATTGGGGGGACAGGGGTTCAGCTTTCTTT. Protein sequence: CASNWGDRGSAFF.

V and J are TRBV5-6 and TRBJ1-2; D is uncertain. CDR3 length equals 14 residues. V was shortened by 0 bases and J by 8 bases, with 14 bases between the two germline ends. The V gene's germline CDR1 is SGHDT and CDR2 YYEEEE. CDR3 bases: TGTGCCAGCAGCTTGGAGGGAATTGAGGGCGGCTACACCTTC. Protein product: CASSLEGIEGGYTF. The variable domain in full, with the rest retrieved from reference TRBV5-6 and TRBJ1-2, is DAGVTQSPTHLIKTRGQQVTLRCSPKSGHDTVSWYQQALGQGPQFIFQYYEEEERQRGNFPDRFSGHQFPNYSSELNVNALLLGDSALYLCASSLEGIEGGYTFGSGTRLTVV.

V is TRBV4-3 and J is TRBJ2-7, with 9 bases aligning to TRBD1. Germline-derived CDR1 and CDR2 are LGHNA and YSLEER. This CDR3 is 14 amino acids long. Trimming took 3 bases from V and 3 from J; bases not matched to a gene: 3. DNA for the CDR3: TGCGCCAGCAGCCACCGGACAGGGGACTACGAGCAGTACTTC. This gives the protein CASSHRTGDYEQYF.

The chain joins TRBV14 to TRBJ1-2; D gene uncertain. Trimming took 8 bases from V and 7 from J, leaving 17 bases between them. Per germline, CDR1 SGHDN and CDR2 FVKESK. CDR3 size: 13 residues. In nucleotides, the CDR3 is TGTGCCAGCTCCAAGGTTTTGACGGGTGGCTACACCTTC. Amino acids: CASSKVLTGGYTF.

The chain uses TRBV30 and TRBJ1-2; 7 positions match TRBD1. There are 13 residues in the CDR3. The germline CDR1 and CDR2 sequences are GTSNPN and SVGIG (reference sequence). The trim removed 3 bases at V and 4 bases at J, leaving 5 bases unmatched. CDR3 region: CAWSPTGSYGYTF. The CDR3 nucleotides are TGTGCCTGGAGCCCGACAGGGTCCTATGGCTACACCTTC.

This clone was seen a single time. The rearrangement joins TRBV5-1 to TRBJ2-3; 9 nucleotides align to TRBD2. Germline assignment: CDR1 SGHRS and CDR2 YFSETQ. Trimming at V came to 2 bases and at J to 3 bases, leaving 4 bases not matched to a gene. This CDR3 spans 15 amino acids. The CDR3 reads CASSLTSGGTDTQYF. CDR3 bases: TGCGCCAGCAGCTTAACGAGCGGGGGGACAGATACGCAGTATTTT.

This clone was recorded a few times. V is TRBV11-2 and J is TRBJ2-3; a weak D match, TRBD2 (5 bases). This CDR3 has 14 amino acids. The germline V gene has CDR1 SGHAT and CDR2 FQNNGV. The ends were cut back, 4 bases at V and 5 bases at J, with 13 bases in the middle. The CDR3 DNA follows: TGTGCCAGCAGCTCCCCTTCCAGCGGAGATACGCAGTATTTT. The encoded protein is CASSSPSSGDTQYF.

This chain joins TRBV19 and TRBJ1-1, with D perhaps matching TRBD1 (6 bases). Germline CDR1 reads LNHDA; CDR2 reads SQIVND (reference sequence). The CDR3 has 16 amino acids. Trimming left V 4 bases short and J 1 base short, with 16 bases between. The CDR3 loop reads CASSTWTDYKNTEAFF. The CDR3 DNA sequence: TGTGCCAGTAGTACTTGGACAGATTACAAGAACACTGAAGCTTTCTTT.

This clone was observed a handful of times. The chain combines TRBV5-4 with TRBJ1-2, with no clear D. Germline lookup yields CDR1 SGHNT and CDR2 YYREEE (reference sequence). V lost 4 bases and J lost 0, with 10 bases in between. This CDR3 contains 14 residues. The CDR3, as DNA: TGTGCCAGCAGCCAGGCTCTATCTAACTATGGCTACACCTTC. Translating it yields CASSQALSNYGYTF. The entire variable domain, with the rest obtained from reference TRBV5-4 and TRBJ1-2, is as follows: ETGVTQSPTHLIKTRGQQVTLRCSSQSGHNTVSWYQQALGQGPQFIFQYYREEENGRGNFPPRFSGLQFPNYSSELNVNALELDDSALYLCASSQALSNYGYTFGSGTRLTVV.

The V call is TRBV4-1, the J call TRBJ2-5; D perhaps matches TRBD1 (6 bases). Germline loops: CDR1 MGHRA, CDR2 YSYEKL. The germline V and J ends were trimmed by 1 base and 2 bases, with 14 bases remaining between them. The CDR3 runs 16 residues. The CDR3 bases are TGCGCCAGCAGCCAAGTCCATACAGGGCGACAAGAGACCCAGTACTTC. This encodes CASSQVHTGRQETQYF.

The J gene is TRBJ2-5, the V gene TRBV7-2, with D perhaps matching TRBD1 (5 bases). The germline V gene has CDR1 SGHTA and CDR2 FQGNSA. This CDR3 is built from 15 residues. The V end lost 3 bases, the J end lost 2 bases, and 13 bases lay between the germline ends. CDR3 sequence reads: CASSFWGRTQETQYF. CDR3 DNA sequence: TGTGCCAGCAGCTTTTGGGGCAGGACGCAAGAGACCCAGTACTTC. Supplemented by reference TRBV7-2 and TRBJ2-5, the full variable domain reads GAGVSQSPSNKVTEKGKDVELRCDPISGHTALYWYRQSLGQGLEFLIYFQGNSAPDKSGLPSDRFSAERTGGSVSTLTIQRTQQEDSAVYLCASSFWGRTQETQYFGPGTRLLVL.

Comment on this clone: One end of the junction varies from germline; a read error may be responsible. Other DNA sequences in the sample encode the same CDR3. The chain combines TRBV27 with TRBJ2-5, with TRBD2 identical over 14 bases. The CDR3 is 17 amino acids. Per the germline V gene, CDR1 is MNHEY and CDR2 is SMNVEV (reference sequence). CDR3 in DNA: TGCGCCAGCAGCCGAGGCACGGGACTAGCGGGGGAGGAGACCCAGTACTTC. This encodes CASSRGTGLAGEETQYF.

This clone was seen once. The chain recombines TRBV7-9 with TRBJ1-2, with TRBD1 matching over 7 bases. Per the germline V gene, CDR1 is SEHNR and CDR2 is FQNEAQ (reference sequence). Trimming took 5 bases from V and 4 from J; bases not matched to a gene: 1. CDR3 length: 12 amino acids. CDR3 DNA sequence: TGTGCCAGCAGCGGGGACAGCTATGGCTACACCTTC. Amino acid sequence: CASSGDSYGYTF.

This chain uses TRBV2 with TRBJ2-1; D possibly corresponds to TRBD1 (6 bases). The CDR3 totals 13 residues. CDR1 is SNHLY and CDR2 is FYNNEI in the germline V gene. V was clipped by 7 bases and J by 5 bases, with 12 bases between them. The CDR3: CASKWTVDNEQFF. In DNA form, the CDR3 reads TGTGCCAGCAAATGGACAGTTGACAATGAGCAGTTCTTC.

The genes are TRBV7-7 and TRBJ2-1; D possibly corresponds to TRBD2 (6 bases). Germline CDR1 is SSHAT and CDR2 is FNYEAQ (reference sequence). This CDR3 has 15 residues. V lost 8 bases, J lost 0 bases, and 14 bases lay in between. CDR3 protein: CASARGSSSYNEQFF. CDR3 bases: TGTGCCAGCGCCCGGGGGTCGAGCTCCTACAATGAGCAGTTCTTC.

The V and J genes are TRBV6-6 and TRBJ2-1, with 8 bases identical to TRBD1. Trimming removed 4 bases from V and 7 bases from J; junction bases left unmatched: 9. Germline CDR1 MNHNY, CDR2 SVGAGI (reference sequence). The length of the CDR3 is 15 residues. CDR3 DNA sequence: TGTGCCAGCAGTTCGTCCGGGACAGGCCTTAATGAGCAGTTCTTC. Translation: CASSSSGTGLNEQFF.

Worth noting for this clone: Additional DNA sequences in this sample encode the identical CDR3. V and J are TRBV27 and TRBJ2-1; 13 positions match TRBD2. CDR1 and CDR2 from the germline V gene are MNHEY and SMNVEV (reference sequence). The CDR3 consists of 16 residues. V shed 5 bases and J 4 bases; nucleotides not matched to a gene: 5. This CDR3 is CASSLRTSGGYNEQFF. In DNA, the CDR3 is TGTGCCAGCAGTCTTCGGACTAGCGGGGGATACAATGAGCAGTTCTTC.

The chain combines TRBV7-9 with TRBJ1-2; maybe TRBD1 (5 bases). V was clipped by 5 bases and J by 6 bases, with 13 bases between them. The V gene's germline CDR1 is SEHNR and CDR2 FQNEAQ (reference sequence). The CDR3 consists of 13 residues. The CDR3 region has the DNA TGTGCCAGCAGCCACCCCGGGGGAGATGGCTACACCTTC. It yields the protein CASSHPGGDGYTF.

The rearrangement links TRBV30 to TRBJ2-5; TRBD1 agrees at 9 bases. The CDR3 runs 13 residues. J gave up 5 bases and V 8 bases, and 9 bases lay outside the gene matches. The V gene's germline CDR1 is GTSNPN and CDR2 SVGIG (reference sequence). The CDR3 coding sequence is TGTGCCGGTGAACAGGGGGCGGGGGAGACCCAGTACTTC. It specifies CAGEQGAGETQYF.

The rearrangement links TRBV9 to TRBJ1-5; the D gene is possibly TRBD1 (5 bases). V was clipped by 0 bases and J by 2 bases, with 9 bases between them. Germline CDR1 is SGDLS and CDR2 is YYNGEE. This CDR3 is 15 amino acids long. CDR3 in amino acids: CASSVGGGGNQPQHF. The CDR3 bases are TGTGCCAGCAGCGTAGGGGGGGGTGGCAATCAGCCCCAGCATTTT.

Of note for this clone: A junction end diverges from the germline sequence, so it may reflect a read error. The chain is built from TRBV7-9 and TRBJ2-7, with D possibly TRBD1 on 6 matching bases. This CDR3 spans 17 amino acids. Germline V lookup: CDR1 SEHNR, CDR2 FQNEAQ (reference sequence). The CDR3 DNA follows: TGTTCCAGCACCAAATCCGACAGGTTTGGCTACTCCTACGAGCAGTACTTC. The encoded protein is CSSTKSDRFGYSYEQYF.

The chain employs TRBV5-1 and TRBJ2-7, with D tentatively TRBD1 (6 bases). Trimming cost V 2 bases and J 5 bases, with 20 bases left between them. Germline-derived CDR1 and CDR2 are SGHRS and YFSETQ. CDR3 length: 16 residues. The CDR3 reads CASSLAFAGVVDEQYF. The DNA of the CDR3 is TGCGCCAGCAGCTTAGCATTTGCAGGGGTAGTCGACGAGCAGTACTTC.

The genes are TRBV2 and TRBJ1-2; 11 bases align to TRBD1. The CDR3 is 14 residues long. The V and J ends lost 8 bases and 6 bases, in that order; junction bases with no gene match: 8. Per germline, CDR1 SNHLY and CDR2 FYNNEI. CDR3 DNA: TGTGCCAGCGGTCAGGACAGGGGGCAGGATGGCTACACCTTC. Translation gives CASGQDRGQDGYTF.